This TCR beta chain was recorded in a study of cytotoxic CD8 clonotypes in ibrutinib-treated CLL. As for the study in general: Partial responders approximately 24, complete 2; about twelve progressed and some 14 stayed in remission by median approximately 5.5 years. Sample averages reached around 270,000 productive templates and over 85,000 productive rearrangements.

Trimming took off 2 bases at V and 3 bases at J, with 14 bases between the two ends. The CDR3 sequence is 16 residues long. The germline CDR1 and CDR2 sequences are MGHRA and YSYEKL. Measured with immunoSEQ multiplex PCR; TCRdb has only the in-frame clones, and not every one. Seen here are 160,000 or so clones, over 65% observed once, and the top ten hold roughly 2%. As input for TCR beta libraries, about 1.9 micrograms of genomic DNA came from cryopreserved PBMCs. Source: PBMCs, taken after 12 months of ibrutinib treatment. The receptor comes from a human donor with chronic lymphocytic leukemia. This rearrangement joins TRBV4-1 to TRBJ2-1, with D perhaps assigned TRBD1 or TRBD2 (6 bases each). Written as DNA, the CDR3 is TGCGCCAGCAGCCAAAATCCGGGGGCCGACTACAATGAGCAGTTCTTC. It specifies CASSQNPGADYNEQFF.